These T cell receptor beta chains were read from a single sample in a study of blood T cell repertoires in COVID-19. The repertoire was sequenced with immunoSEQ multiplex PCR; TCRdb's copy has only in-frame clones and lacks some. The table shows roughly 120,000 clones, with over 60% occurring only once. The specimen sequenced was peripheral blood. The receptors were sampled from an older man with acute or convalescent COVID-19. The conserved cysteine and the conserved F or W are not part of the CDR3 here. The order of the fields is V gene, CDR3 length, J gene, clone size, CDR3 protein. For some rows the clone size is stated as once, few or many, or as a class when expanded; others skip it.

V gene: TRBV4-1
CDR3 length: 11
J gene: TRBJ2-7
clone size: NA
CDR3 protein: ASSPMTGDEQY

V gene: TRBV5-6
CDR3 length: 11
J gene: TRBJ2-5
clone size: NA
CDR3 protein: ASSGARQETQY

V gene: TRBV24-1
CDR3 length: 13
J gene: TRBJ2-3
clone size: once
CDR3 protein: ATSGGGASTDTQY

V gene: TRBV28
CDR3 length: 12
J gene: TRBJ2-1
clone size: NA
CDR3 protein: ASIGGSSYNEQF

V gene: TRBV7-2
CDR3 length: 12
J gene: TRBJ2-1
clone size: NA
CDR3 protein: ASNSGGAYNEQF

V gene: TRBV5-1
CDR3 length: 14
J gene: TRBJ1-1
clone size: NA
CDR3 protein: ASSEGQISFGTEAF

V gene: TRBV29-1
CDR3 length: 12
J gene: TRBJ2-1
clone size: NA
CDR3 protein: SVGGGAESNEQF

V gene: TRBV9
CDR3 length: 12
J gene: TRBJ1-6
clone size: NA
CDR3 protein: ASSGTGSNSPLH

V gene: TRBV18
CDR3 length: 13
J gene: TRBJ1-2
clone size: NA
CDR3 protein: ASSLSWDRGDGYT

V gene: TRBV4-3
CDR3 length: 14
J gene: TRBJ1-2
clone size: once
CDR3 protein: ASRGGQGASNYGYT

V gene: TRBV7-6
CDR3 length: 14
J gene: TRBJ2-1
clone size: NA
CDR3 protein: ASSFLTASADNEQF

V gene: TRBV12-3/TRBV12-4
CDR3 length: 10
J gene: TRBJ2-1
clone size: NA
CDR3 protein: ASRPDRAEQF

V gene: TRBV19
CDR3 length: 13
J gene: TRBJ2-3
clone size: NA
CDR3 protein: ASKRLAGDVDTQY

V gene: TRBV19
CDR3 length: 16
J gene: TRBJ2-2
clone size: NA
CDR3 protein: ASSMWRGAKESTGELF

V gene: TRBV5-6
CDR3 length: 11
J gene: TRBJ2-7
clone size: NA
CDR3 protein: ASRVGQGGEQY

V gene: TRBV5-4
CDR3 length: 10
J gene: TRBJ1-5
clone size: NA
CDR3 protein: ASSSPNQPQH

V gene: TRBV7-6
CDR3 length: 11
J gene: TRBJ2-1
clone size: NA
CDR3 protein: ASSSTTGVEQF

V gene: TRBV28
CDR3 length: 14
J gene: TRBJ2-5
clone size: NA
CDR3 protein: ASSPGLAGGMETQY

V gene: TRBV19
CDR3 length: 11
J gene: TRBJ2-7
clone size: NA
CDR3 protein: ASSIGGNYEQY

V gene: TRBV9
CDR3 length: 13
J gene: TRBJ1-5
clone size: NA
CDR3 protein: ASSGGTGVNQPQH

V gene: TRBV28
CDR3 length: 14
J gene: TRBJ1-1
clone size: NA
CDR3 protein: ASSLFTGVGNTEAF

V gene: TRBV19
CDR3 length: 14
J gene: TRBJ2-6
clone size: NA
CDR3 protein: ASSPQGVTGANVLT

V gene: TRBV5-1
CDR3 length: 15
J gene: TRBJ2-6
clone size: NA
CDR3 protein: ASSLDTNQGLNNVLT

V gene: TRBV6-5
CDR3 length: 11
J gene: TRBJ1-1
clone size: NA
CDR3 protein: ASSYSHGREAF

V gene: TRBV30
CDR3 length: 12
J gene: TRBJ2-2
clone size: once
CDR3 protein: AFRTGFNTGELF

V gene: TRBV5-1
CDR3 length: 11
J gene: TRBJ1-5
clone size: NA
CDR3 protein: ASSFGASQPQH

V gene: TRBV2
CDR3 length: 13
J gene: TRBJ1-2
clone size: NA
CDR3 protein: ASSVDRRSNYGYT

V gene: TRBV6-5
CDR3 length: 13
J gene: TRBJ2-3
clone size: once
CDR3 protein: ASRGLAGGGDTQY

V gene: TRBV12-3/TRBV12-4
CDR3 length: 11
J gene: TRBJ1-4
clone size: NA
CDR3 protein: ASSFASGEKLF

V gene: TRBV3-1/TRBV3-2
CDR3 length: 10
J gene: TRBJ1-4
clone size: NA
CDR3 protein: ASSPRGEKLF

V gene: TRBV19
CDR3 length: 13
J gene: TRBJ2-7
clone size: NA
CDR3 protein: ASRESPGQGYEQY

V gene: TRBV6-5
CDR3 length: 9
J gene: TRBJ2-1
clone size: NA
CDR3 protein: ASSLRQGQF

V gene: TRBV18
CDR3 length: 14
J gene: TRBJ2-2
clone size: few
CDR3 protein: ASSPQTASNTGELF

V gene: TRBV29-1
CDR3 length: 10
J gene: TRBJ2-5
clone size: NA
CDR3 protein: SVVELQETQY

V gene: TRBV4-1
CDR3 length: 12
J gene: TRBJ1-2
clone size: many
CDR3 protein: ASSQDLRHYGYT

V gene: TRBV2
CDR3 length: 10
J gene: TRBJ2-7
clone size: NA
CDR3 protein: ASRPWDSEQY

V gene: TRBV30
CDR3 length: 12
J gene: TRBJ1-5
clone size: few
CDR3 protein: AWSVGEINQPQH

V gene: TRBV6-5
CDR3 length: 13
J gene: TRBJ2-7
clone size: once
CDR3 protein: ATPGLAGGTYEQY

V gene: TRBV28
CDR3 length: 12
J gene: TRBJ2-7
clone size: NA
CDR3 protein: ASSLGGQGGEQY

V gene: TRBV4-1
CDR3 length: 15
J gene: TRBJ1-2
clone size: NA
CDR3 protein: ASSQVITGGSADGYT

V gene: TRBV5-6
CDR3 length: 12
J gene: TRBJ2-2
clone size: NA
CDR3 protein: ASSQGLETGELF

V gene: TRBV2
CDR3 length: 14
J gene: TRBJ2-1
clone size: once
CDR3 protein: ASSRDRGVQHDEQF

V gene: TRBV11-3
CDR3 length: 14
J gene: TRBJ1-6
clone size: NA
CDR3 protein: ASPPRPGLDNSPLH

V gene: TRBV30
CDR3 length: 17
J gene: TRBJ1-5
clone size: NA
CDR3 protein: AWSFSRIQGTGLRQPQH

V gene: TRBV15
CDR3 length: 17
J gene: TRBJ2-1
clone size: NA
CDR3 protein: ATSRARGSGGAFYNEQF

V gene: TRBV15
CDR3 length: 12
J gene: TRBJ2-1
clone size: NA
CDR3 protein: ASQAGGAGNEQF

V gene: TRBV21-1
CDR3 length: 15
J gene: TRBJ2-1
clone size: NA
CDR3 protein: ASSERNRERIVNEQF

V gene: TRBV6-2/TRBV6-3
CDR3 length: 11
J gene: TRBJ1-6
clone size: NA
CDR3 protein: ASSYRGRSPLH

V gene: TRBV9
CDR3 length: 10
J gene: TRBJ2-7
clone size: NA
CDR3 protein: ASSGQGAEQY

V gene: TRBV30
CDR3 length: 11
J gene: TRBJ1-6
clone size: NA
CDR3 protein: AWGRVYNSPLH

V gene: TRBV5-1
CDR3 length: 10
J gene: TRBJ2-1
clone size: NA
CDR3 protein: ASSENRGEQF

V gene: TRBV5-4
CDR3 length: 14
J gene: TRBJ2-2
clone size: NA
CDR3 protein: ASSLRQGPNTGELF

V gene: TRBV30
CDR3 length: 14
J gene: TRBJ2-3
clone size: NA
CDR3 protein: AWSRDRGVSTDTQY

V gene: TRBV19
CDR3 length: 13
J gene: TRBJ1-5
clone size: few
CDR3 protein: ASSIGDYSNQPQH

V gene: TRBV7-9
CDR3 length: 13
J gene: TRBJ1-5
clone size: NA
CDR3 protein: ASSLRGDRGEPQH

V gene: TRBV3-1/TRBV3-2
CDR3 length: 11
J gene: TRBJ1-2
clone size: NA
CDR3 protein: ASSRDRRYGYT

V gene: TRBV3-1/TRBV3-2
CDR3 length: 17
J gene: TRBJ2-5
clone size: NA
CDR3 protein: ASSQDLGGTSGRGETQY

V gene: TRBV11-3
CDR3 length: 13
J gene: TRBJ1-1
clone size: NA
CDR3 protein: ASSPSGAGDTEAF

V gene: TRBV30
CDR3 length: 13
J gene: TRBJ1-4
clone size: NA
CDR3 protein: AWSVAGQGREKLF

V gene: TRBV6-5
CDR3 length: 13
J gene: TRBJ2-4
clone size: NA
CDR3 protein: ASSLTGPAKNIQY